Shown below are 16 T cell receptor beta chains from a single sample sequenced in a study of vaccination effects on CD4 cells after COVID-19. These TCRs' antigens remain unknown. The authors isolated CD4+ T cells after about eleven days of culture. It was between March and December 2020 that the person had a SARS-CoV-2 infection confirmed by PCR. Either the mRNA-1273 or the BNT162b2 vaccine was given to participants as two doses. Sequencing used immunoSEQ multiplex PCR; TCRdb keeps in-frame clones, though not all of them. The sample carries about 46,000 clones, 65% to 75% recorded once. Sequencing used CD4+ T cells from PBMCs cultured without peptide, obtained after COVID-19 vaccination. These receptors came from a human donor who had a prior SARS-CoV-2 infection.

The gene calls are TRBV24-1 and TRBJ2-1; 7 bases map to TRBD1. Trimming took 3 bases from V and 3 from J; bases not matched to a gene: 10. CDR1 KGHDR and CDR2 SFDVKD come from the germline V gene. There are 17 residues in the CDR3. The DNA of the CDR3 is TGTGCCACCAGTGATAGGCTAGGGGGCGTAAGCTACAATGAGCAGTTCTTC. The encoded protein is CATSDRLGGVSYNEQFF.

This clone was recorded a few times. The rearrangement uses TRBV5-4 and TRBJ2-7; D is perhaps TRBD2 (6 bases). Per germline, CDR1 SGHNT and CDR2 YYREEE (reference sequence). The CDR3 consists of 14 residues. Trimming pared 3 bases from V and 0 bases from J, leaving 10 bases between. CDR3 amino acids: CASSSELASYEQYF. CDR3 nucleotides: TGTGCCAGCAGCTCTGAACTAGCCTCCTACGAGCAGTACTTC.

The chain has TRBV5-1 and TRBJ2-1; TRBD2 aligns across 16 bases. CDR1 is SGHRS, CDR2 YFSETQ, per germline. The CDR3 spans 17 residues. V lost 4 bases to trimming and J lost 3 bases; unmatched junction nucleotides: 4. CDR3 amino acids: CASSRGLAGGLYNEQFF. CDR3 bases: TGCGCCAGCAGCAGGGGACTAGCGGGGGGGCTCTACAATGAGCAGTTCTTC.

The chain has TRBV10-3 and TRBJ1-1; no clear D. CDR3 length: 13 amino acids. CDR1 is ENHRY, CDR2 SYGVKD, per germline. V was shortened by 3 bases and J by 1 base, with 6 bases between the two germline ends. This CDR3 is CAISDTQNTEAFF. The CDR3, as DNA: TGTGCCATCAGTGACACTCAGAACACTGAAGCTTTCTTT.

The chain recombines TRBV5-6 with TRBJ1-1; D is unresolved. Trimming pared 0 bases from V and 5 bases from J, leaving 8 bases between. Germline V gene lookup returns CDR1 SGHDT and CDR2 YYEEEE. The CDR3 runs 13 residues. The CDR3 nucleotides are TGTGCCAGCAGCTTGGATCCGTCGACTGAAGCTTTCTTT. Protein: CASSLDPSTEAFF.

The chain joins TRBV30 to TRBJ2-3, with 7 positions matching TRBD2. V lost 8 bases to trimming and J lost 0 bases; unmatched junction nucleotides: 5. The CDR3 runs 13 residues. Germline lookup yields CDR1 GTSNPN and CDR2 SVGIG (reference sequence). Here the CDR3 reads CALSGGSTDTQYF. The CDR3 DNA reads TGTGCCCTCTCGGGAGGCAGCACAGATACGCAGTATTTT.

The CDR3 coding sequence is TGTGCCAGCAGCTCCCTCCGACAGGACATTAATGAAAAACTGTTTTTT. It yields the protein CASSSLRQDINEKLFF. The chain uses TRBV7-6 and TRBJ1-4; tentatively, D is TRBD1 (6 bases). Trimming cost V 4 bases and J 4 bases, with 16 bases left between them. Germline CDR1 and CDR2: SGHVS and FNYEAQ. The CDR3 extends over 16 amino acids.

This clone was seen just once. This chain links TRBV7-2 with TRBJ2-7; TRBD1 matches at 8 bases. The CDR3 length is 15 residues. Germline V gene lookup returns CDR1 SGHTA and CDR2 FQGNSA. V trimming: 1 base; J trimming: 2 bases; junction bases outside the gene matches: 4. The CDR3 here is CASSLEAGGTYEQYF. DNA for the CDR3: TGTGCCAGCAGCTTAGAGGCAGGGGGCACCTACGAGCAGTACTTC.

V gene TRBV19 combines with J gene TRBJ1-4; possibly TRBD1 for D (5 bases). The length of the CDR3 is 15 residues. The V gene's germline CDR1 is LNHDA and CDR2 SQIVND (reference sequence). The V end was cut by 4 bases, the J end by 10 bases, with 19 bases between. The CDR3 DNA reads as TGTGCCAGTAGTACTCAGGGAACTTTTGGGGGAAAACTGTTTTTT. Translation: CASSTQGTFGGKLFF.

This clone showed up just once. The chain uses TRBV18 and TRBJ2-5; 10 positions match TRBD2. Germline CDR1 KGHSH, CDR2 LQKENI. The junction had 5 bases not matched to a gene; V was cut back by 0 bases and J by 4 bases. The length of the CDR3 is 16 residues. The CDR3, as DNA: TGTGCCAGCTCACCACCGATAGCGGGAGGCGGAGAGACCCAGTACTTC. Its protein is CASSPPIAGGGETQYF.

The chain recombines TRBV2 with TRBJ2-7; 8 positions match TRBD1. The CDR3 spans 14 residues. Germline CDR1 and CDR2: SNHLY and FYNNEI. Unmatched junction bases numbered 11, after V lost 6 bases and J lost 7 bases. CDR3 amino acids: CASSPKTGVGEQYF. The CDR3 coding sequence is TGTGCCAGCAGCCCCAAGACAGGGGTTGGGGAGCAGTACTTC.

This chain joins TRBV2 and TRBJ2-3; 10 nucleotides agree with TRBD2. Unmatched junction bases numbered 23, after V lost 7 bases and J lost 7 bases. The CDR3 consists of 19 residues. Germline CDR1 and CDR2: SNHLY and FYNNEI. CDR3 residues: CASTPNLLRKREGMNTQYF. Written as DNA, the CDR3 is TGTGCCAGCACTCCAAATCTATTACGTAAGCGGGAGGGCATGAATACGCAGTATTTT.

The chain joins TRBV24-1 to TRBJ1-2; tentatively, D is TRBD1 (5 bases). The V gene lost 4 bases and the J gene lost 7 bases, with 18 bases spanning the gap. The CDR3 length is 15 residues. CDR1 and CDR2 from the germline V gene are KGHDR and SFDVKD. The CDR3 bases are TGTGCCACCAGTGACACACAAAAGGGGAGGATTGGCTACACCTTC. Its protein is CATSDTQKGRIGYTF.

This clone was found a few times. This chain links TRBV18 with TRBJ2-7; 7 positions agree with TRBD2. CDR3 length: 16 amino acids. The trim removed 2 bases at V and 1 base at J, leaving 8 bases unmatched. CDR1 is KGHSH and CDR2 is LQKENI in the germline V gene. The CDR3 sequence: CASSPAVGGGSYEQYF. The DNA for the CDR3 is TGTGCCAGCTCACCAGCCGTCGGCGGGGGATCCTACGAGCAGTACTTC.

This clone has only a few counts. The chain links TRBV11-3 to TRBJ2-1; D not resolved. The CDR3 has 14 amino acids. Between the trimmed V and J ends, which lost 1 base and 0 bases, there was a span of 4 bases. The germline gives CDR1 SGHNT, CDR2 YENEEA. As DNA, the CDR3 is TGTGCCAGCAGCTTAGCGAGCTCCTACAATGAGCAGTTCTTC. It translates to CASSLASSYNEQFF.

The CDR3 is CASSEETGFWFF. Written as DNA, the CDR3 is TGTGCCAGCAGTGAAGAGACAGGGTTCTGGTTCTTC. V is TRBV2 and J is TRBJ2-1; 7 bases line up with TRBD1. V shed 1 base, J shed 15 bases, and the junction held 6 bases outside the gene matches. This CDR3 region has 12 residues. Germline V CDR1 and CDR2: SNHLY, FYNNEI.